This T cell receptor (beta chain) stems from a study of CD8 T cells in Susac syndrome. Study-wide results and caveats: The relatively small number of individuals in the TCR sequencing and HLA analysis was acknowledged by the study.

FACS was used to enrich TEMRA cells, whereas the CD8+ and CD4+ T cells were obtained by negative isolation. In regard to this clonotype: Its antigen is currently unknown.

An input of about 0.5 to 1 ug of RNA was subjected to reverse transcription using random hexamers. TCR beta CDR3 was amplified by immunoSEQ multiplex PCR. This amplification extended across 54 Vbeta and 13 Jbeta segments. TCRdb analysed the immunoSEQ multiplex PCR reads with MiXCR anew, one entry per CDR3 protein. The profile covers approximately 140,000 distinct CDR3 sequences, with around 96% appearing a single time and over 0.1% taken by the ten largest. The CDR3 runs 12 residues. CDR1 and CDR2 from the germline V gene are SEHNR and FQNEAQ (reference sequence). V lost 6 bases and J lost 6, with 11 bases in between.

This rearrangement joins TRBV7-9 to TRBJ1-2, with TRBD1 as a possible D gene (6 bases). This TCR was sampled from a human donor with multiple sclerosis. The specimen was CD4+ T cells from PBMCs. The CDR3 DNA reads as TGTGCCAGCAGGAACGCAGGGGATGGCTACACCTTC. Amino acid sequence: CASRNAGDGYTF.